Each of the 21 T cell receptor beta chains below was sequenced from the same sample in a study of blood T cell repertoires in COVID-19. Produced via immunoSEQ multiplex PCR; TCRdb's table is partial and in-frame only. The data contain about 140,000 clones, 65% to 85% of them singletons. Source material: peripheral blood. All receptors come from a man aged 25-45 years with COVID-19, enrolled during active disease.

This chain links TRBV19 with TRBJ1-2, with D uncertain. V shed 3 bases and J shed 4 bases, with 15 bases lying between them. The CDR3 loop spans 15 amino acids. Germline-derived CDR1 and CDR2 are LNHDA and SQIVND (reference sequence). The CDR3 sequence is CASSMPPGGIYGYTF. CDR3 bases: TGTGCCAGTAGTATGCCCCCCGGAGGCATCTATGGCTACACCTTC.

A few counts support this clone. The rearrangement uses TRBV19 and TRBJ2-2; 11 positions match TRBD2. Germline-derived CDR1 and CDR2 are LNHDA and SQIVND (reference sequence). The CDR3 totals 15 residues. J lost 4 bases, V lost 3 bases, and 1 base had no gene match. CDR3 amino acids: CASSIGTSGTGELFF. CDR3 bases: TGTGCCAGTAGTATCGGGACTAGCGGCACCGGGGAGCTGTTTTTT.

This clone was seen a few times. The CDR3 loop reads CATSGGPASQETQYF. CDR3 DNA sequence: TGTGCCACCAGTGGGGGGCCCGCCTCCCAAGAGACCCAGTACTTC. The chain combines TRBV24-1 with TRBJ2-5, with D possibly TRBD1 on 6 matching bases. Germline loops: CDR1 KGHDR, CDR2 SFDVKD. With 5 bases removed from V and 1 base from J, the gap between germline ends came to 13 bases. This CDR3 is built from 15 residues.

The V gene is TRBV2, the J gene TRBJ2-2; D is perhaps TRBD2 (6 bases). The CDR3 length is 14 residues. Trimming stripped 4 bases from V and 4 bases from J, with 10 bases between. Looked up from germline, CDR1 is SNHLY and CDR2 is FYNNEI. The DNA of the CDR3 is TGTGCCAGCAGTGTCGGGAGCGGCACCGGGGAGCTGTTTTTT. Translating it yields CASSVGSGTGELFF.

The chain recombines TRBV6-6 with TRBJ2-7; 8 nucleotides line up with TRBD1. J lost 4 bases, V lost 1 base, and 3 bases had no gene match. The CDR3 is 14 residues long. Germline assignment: CDR1 MNHNY and CDR2 SVGAGI (reference sequence). The CDR3 DNA follows: TGTGCCAGCAGTTACTTGGGACAGGCTTACGAGCAGTACTTC. It encodes CASSYLGQAYEQYF.

The chain couples TRBV18 to TRBJ2-3, with TRBD2 as a possible D gene (5 bases). With 3 bases removed from V and 0 bases from J, the gap between germline ends came to 19 bases. The V gene's germline CDR1 is KGHSH and CDR2 LQKENI. This CDR3 has 18 residues. In nucleotides, the CDR3 is TGTGCCAGCTCACCGTTGGTGGTCGAGCGGTCTAGCACAGATACGCAGTATTTT. The encoded protein is CASSPLVVERSSTDTQYF. The complete variable domain, with remaining parts taken from reference TRBV18 and TRBJ2-3, reads NAGVMQNPRHLVRRRGQEARLRCSPMKGHSHVYWYRQLPEEGLKFMVYLQKENIIDESGMPKERFSAEFPKEGPSILRIQQVVRGDSAAYFCASSPLVVERSSTDTQYFGPGTRLTVL.

This chain connects TRBV18 to TRBJ2-7; 7 positions match TRBD2. Germline trimming cut 2 bases from V and 5 bases from J; bases unmatched to any gene: 12. The CDR3 length is 16 residues. The germline V gene encodes CDR1 KGHSH and CDR2 LQKENI. The CDR3 DNA follows: TGTGCCAGCTCACCATTACTTGGCGGGAGCACACACGAGCAGTACTTC. Its protein is CASSPLLGGSTHEQYF.

The chain is built from TRBV5-1 and TRBJ1-2, with 9 bases aligning to TRBD1. V lost 1 base, J lost 6 bases, and 4 bases stayed unmatched. The germline CDR1 and CDR2 sequences are SGHRS and YFSETQ. There are 14 residues in the CDR3. The CDR3 protein is CASSLRQGVDGYTF. CDR3 DNA sequence: TGCGCCAGCAGCTTGCGACAGGGGGTAGATGGCTACACCTTC. Full variable domain (rest looked up from reference TRBV5-1 and TRBJ1-2): KAGVTQTPRYLIKTRGQQVTLSCSPISGHRSVSWYQQTPGQGLQFLFEYFSETQRNKGNFPGRFSGRQFSNSRSEMNVSTLELGDSALYLCASSLRQGVDGYTFGSGTRLTVV.

The V gene is TRBV10-3, the J gene TRBJ1-1; no firm D call. The CDR3 extends over 11 amino acids. Germline V lookup: CDR1 ENHRY, CDR2 SYGVKD. Trimming took off 10 bases at V and 4 bases at J, with 10 bases between the two ends. CDR3 in amino acids: CASGRGTEAFF. In nucleotides, the CDR3 is TGTGCCAGTGGCAGAGGCACTGAAGCTTTCTTT.

V and J are TRBV19 and TRBJ1-5, with 7 bases matching TRBD1. The length of the CDR3 is 16 residues. V was clipped by 1 base and J by 2 bases; unmatched bases: 5. From germline, CDR1 is LNHDA and CDR2 SQIVND (reference sequence). CDR3 residues: CASSIARGHGNQPQHF. In DNA form, the CDR3 reads TGTGCCAGTAGTATAGCAAGGGGGCATGGCAATCAGCCCCAGCATTTT.

The chain recombines TRBV10-3 with TRBJ2-1; TRBD2 matches 7 bases. The length of the CDR3 is 17 residues. Germline-derived CDR1 and CDR2 are ENHRY and SYGVKD. The V and J ends lost 0 bases and 2 bases, in that order; junction bases with no gene match: 7. This chain's CDR3 is CAISESYSSGTYNEQFF. The CDR3 bases are TGTGCCATCAGTGAGTCGTATTCTAGCGGAACCTACAATGAGCAGTTCTTC.

V usage is TRBV5-1 and J usage is TRBJ2-2; TRBD1 matches 7 bases. The trim removed 1 base at V and 5 bases at J, leaving 8 bases unmatched. The germline V gene has CDR1 SGHRS and CDR2 YFSETQ. This CDR3 has 16 residues. This CDR3 is CASSLTSGTATGELFF. CDR3 DNA sequence: TGCGCCAGCAGCTTGACCTCCGGGACAGCAACCGGGGAGCTGTTTTTT.

The chain carries TRBV18 and TRBJ2-5; D gene uncertain. The CDR3 spans 11 residues. Per the germline V gene, CDR1 is KGHSH and CDR2 is LQKENI. Trimming removed 6 bases from V and 3 bases from J, with 5 bases in between. The CDR3: CASSSKETQYF. Written as DNA, the CDR3 is TGTGCCAGCTCGTCTAAAGAGACCCAGTACTTC.

V usage is TRBV15 and J usage is TRBJ2-7, with TRBD2 identical over 9 bases. The CDR3 sequence is 17 residues long. The V gene's germline CDR1 is LNHNV and CDR2 YYDKDF (reference sequence). Trimming cost V 1 base and J 7 bases; bases outside gene matches: 14. The CDR3 here is CATSRVATSGATEEQYF. CDR3 DNA sequence: TGTGCCACCAGCAGAGTGGCGACTAGCGGCGCCACCGAGGAGCAGTACTTC.

This clone was seen a few times. This sequence joins TRBV10-3 and TRBJ1-1; D is ambiguous. Per the germline V gene, CDR1 is ENHRY and CDR2 is SYGVKD. The V end lost 5 bases, the J end lost 1 base, and 8 bases lay between the germline ends. This CDR3 is built from 13 residues. CDR3 in amino acids: CAISLQRNTEAFF. CDR3 coding DNA: TGTGCCATCAGTCTACAGAGGAACACTGAAGCTTTCTTT.

This chain connects TRBV14 to TRBJ2-3; 10 nucleotides align to TRBD2. The CDR3 loop spans 15 amino acids. The germline CDR1 and CDR2 sequences are SGHDN and FVKESK. Losses at the gene ends were 10 bases for V and 8 bases for J; bases not matched to a gene: 15. CDR3 amino acids: CATSASGRARGTQYF. Here the CDR3 DNA reads TGTGCCACGAGTGCGAGCGGGAGGGCCAGAGGTACGCAGTATTTT. The complete variable domain, with remaining parts taken from reference TRBV14 and TRBJ2-3, reads EAGVTQFPSHSVIEKGQTVTLRCDPISGHDNLYWYRRVMGKEIKFLLHFVKESKQDESGMPNNRFLAERTGGTYSTLKVQPAELEDSGVYFCATSASGRARGTQYFGPGTRLTVL.

The sample holds one count of this clone. The chain is built from TRBV12-1 and TRBJ2-3; the DNA was not used to check the table's D call, TRBD2. TRBV12-1 is a listed pseudogene. The CDR3 has 13 residues. Written as DNA, the CDR3 is TGTGCCAGCAGCACGGGACTAGCGGATACGCAGTATTTT. Its translation is CASSTGLADTQYF.

Comment on this clone: Distinct nucleotide sequences in the sample also encode this CDR3. This chain connects TRBV28 to TRBJ2-5, with 12 nucleotides matching TRBD1. V lost 4 bases and J lost 5; bases outside the gene matches: 5. The germline V gene encodes CDR1 MDHEN and CDR2 SYDVKM. This CDR3 is built from 15 residues. CDR3 sequence reads: CASSSGTGGRETQYF. CDR3 DNA sequence: TGTGCCAGCAGTTCCGGGACAGGGGGCCGGGAGACCCAGTACTTC.

This clone has just a few counts. The chain recombines TRBV7-3 with TRBJ1-1, with 9 bases identical to TRBD1. The CDR3 loop spans 16 amino acids. CDR1 and CDR2 (germline): SGHTA, FQGTGA. Trimming cost V 5 bases and J 4 bases; bases outside gene matches: 11. The CDR3, as DNA: TGTGCCAGCAGCCCTGAGACAGGGGGGTGGGTCACTGAAGCTTTCTTT. This encodes CASSPETGGWVTEAFF.

V usage is TRBV7-3 and J usage is TRBJ1-2; 8 nucleotides line up with TRBD1. Germline CDR1 SGHTA, CDR2 FQGTGA. The CDR3 has 14 amino acids. V dropped 5 bases and J dropped 4; count of bases not matched to a gene: 6. The CDR3 sequence is CASSQGQGLYGYTF. The CDR3 coding sequence is TGTGCCAGCAGCCAAGGACAGGGCCTCTATGGCTACACCTTC.

This sequence joins TRBV5-1 and TRBJ2-1; unclear D gene. Germline V CDR1 and CDR2: SGHRS, YFSETQ. With 2 bases removed from V and 6 bases from J, the gap between germline ends came to 3 bases. This CDR3 region has 11 residues. For the CDR3, the DNA is TGCGCCAGCAGCTTCAGCAATGAGCAGTTCTTC. This gives the protein CASSFSNEQFF.